Each of the 23 T cell receptor beta chains below was sequenced from the same sample in a study of metastatic and nonmetastatic thyroid tumors. No patient received treatment before thyroid surgery. TCRdb re-called the PCR reads with MiXCR. The profile shows 53,000 or so clones, 20% to 25% of them singletons. The sequenced sample consisted of blood. These receptor sequences come from a female donor with papillary thyroid cancer or a benign thyroid nodule (not recorded which). Some clones in this sample may be carry-over from other donors' samples.

This clone has a count of ten or more. The rearrangement uses TRBV7-8 and TRBJ1-2; D unresolved. V lost 0 bases and J 14 bases, leaving 13 bases between the germline ends. The CDR3 sequence is 12 residues long. Germline V gene data show CDR1 as SGHVS and CDR2 as FQNEAQ. This chain's CDR3 is CASSLASGLGTF. The DNA for the CDR3 is TGTGCCAGCAGCTTAGCGTCGGGCCTTGGGACCTTC.

In this sample, this clone turned up many times. The chain has TRBV6-1 and TRBJ1-5; weak D call: TRBD1 (5 bases). Germline assignment: CDR1 MNHNS and CDR2 SASEGT. CDR3 length: 12 residues. V was pared by 8 bases and J by 11 bases, with 16 bases between. In DNA form, the CDR3 reads TGTGCCAGCCGTCGGGGCGAGGGGACCCAGCATTTT. It yields the protein CASRRGEGTQHF.

This clone was recorded at least ten times. The gene calls are TRBV7-6 and TRBJ1-2; 8 nucleotides match TRBD1. The CDR3 extends over 16 amino acids. J lost 6 bases, V lost 0 bases, and 9 bases had no gene match. Germline assignment: CDR1 SGHVS and CDR2 FNYEAQ. CDR3 sequence: CASSLAGTGEGHGYTF. The DNA of the CDR3 is TGTGCCAGCAGCTTAGCGGGGACAGGAGAGGGTCATGGCTACACCTTC.

This clone was recorded many times. The rearrangement links TRBV19 to TRBJ2-1; D is ambiguous. Germline lookup yields CDR1 LNHDA and CDR2 SQIVND (reference sequence). The V end was cut by 6 bases, the J end by 4 bases, with 10 bases between. The CDR3 totals 13 residues. The DNA for the CDR3 is TGTGCCAGTAGCCCATACTCGTACAATGAGCAGTTCTTC. Amino acid sequence: CASSPYSYNEQFF.

This clone was counted ten times or more. The CDR3 reads CASSKGDYRTIRTEAFF. DNA of the CDR3: TGTGCCAGCTCCAAAGGGGACTATCGAACAATTCGCACTGAAGCTTTCTTT. The genes are TRBV18 and TRBJ1-1; tentative D call: TRBD1 (5 bases). The V gene lost 6 bases and the J gene lost 4 bases, with 24 bases spanning the gap. Germline CDR1 KGHSH, CDR2 LQKENI. The CDR3 length is 17 residues.

Turning to this clone: Other nucleotide sequences in the sample specify the same CDR3. The V gene is TRBV6-2 or TRBV6-3, the J gene TRBJ2-3, with 14 bases aligning to TRBD2. This CDR3 comprises 19 residues. Germline CDR1 reads MNHEY; CDR2 reads SVGEGT. Trimming cost V 5 bases and J 0 bases; bases outside gene matches: 10. The CDR3 DNA reads as TGTGCCAGCAGTCCTGGACTAGCGGGAGGTCGTTCTAGCACAGATACGCAGTATTTT. It codes for CASSPGLAGGRSSTDTQYF.

There are many counts of this clone. J is TRBJ2-5 and V is TRBV5-1; D unclear. The CDR3 is made up of 14 amino acids. V was trimmed by 0 bases and J by 5 bases, leaving 11 bases between them. In germline, CDR1 is SGHRS, CDR2 YFSETQ. The CDR3 DNA sequence: TGCGCCAGCAGCTTGGGAGGTGGACGCGAGACCCAGTACTTC. Translating gives CASSLGGGRETQYF.

Remarks on this clone: The CDR3 end shows no conserved phenylalanine or tryptophan, and so a read error is likely. The rearrangement links TRBV9 to TRBJ2-2; D remains ambiguous. V lost 3 bases and J 10 bases, leaving 10 bases between the germline ends. The CDR3 runs 12 residues. Germline-derived CDR1 and CDR2 are SGDLS and YYNGEE. CDR3 residues: CASSGDGVELFL. CDR3 bases: TGTGCCAGCAGCGGGGATGGCGTGGAGCTGTTTTTA.

This clone was observed at least ten times. The rearrangement joins TRBV12-3 or TRBV12-4 to TRBJ2-2, with D unclear. The CDR3 runs 15 residues. The germline V and J ends were trimmed by 3 bases and 1 base, with 9 bases remaining between them. CDR3 amino acids: CASSFRQVNTGELFF. CDR3 nucleotides: TGTGCCAGCAGTTTTAGGCAGGTGAACACCGGGGAGCTGTTTTTT.

V is TRBV5-5 and J is TRBJ2-2, with D uncertain. This CDR3 contains 16 residues. From germline, CDR1 is SGHKS and CDR2 YYEKEE (reference sequence). The V and J ends lost 0 bases and 2 bases respectively, with 11 bases between them. In nucleotides, the CDR3 is TGTGCCAGCAGCTTGGAAGGGTCCCCTAACACCGGGGAGCTGTTTTTT. Its protein is CASSLEGSPNTGELFF. Complete variable domain (other parts from reference TRBV5-5 and TRBJ2-2): DAGVTQSPTHLIKTRGQQVTLRCSPISGHKSVSWYQQVLGQGPQFIFQYYEKEERGRGNFPDRFSARQFPNYSSELNVNALLLGDSALYLCASSLEGSPNTGELFFGEGSRLTVL.

The gene calls are TRBV4-2 and TRBJ2-1, with 12 positions matching TRBD2. V shed 0 bases, J shed 12 bases, and the junction held 9 bases outside the gene matches. The CDR3 runs 16 residues. Germline loops: CDR1 LGHNA, CDR2 YNFKEQ. The CDR3 spells CASSQDWASGRVAQFF. In DNA, the CDR3 is TGTGCCAGCAGCCAAGATTGGGCTAGCGGGAGGGTAGCGCAGTTCTTC.

This clone turned up a few times. J is TRBJ2-7 and V is TRBV5-1, with TRBD1 matching over 8 bases. V gave up 4 bases and J gave up 5 bases; unmatched junction bases: 8. The CDR3 covers 14 residues. Germline CDR1 SGHRS, CDR2 YFSETQ. CDR3 residues: CASSLGQVEDEQYF. Here the CDR3 DNA reads TGCGCCAGCAGCCTGGGACAGGTGGAAGACGAGCAGTACTTC.

This clone was observed a handful of times. A read error may be the cause here, since a much bigger clone is one base away. This specimen includes other DNA sequences encoding the same CDR3. The V call is TRBV27, the J call TRBJ1-2; D is unresolved. CDR3 length equals 15 residues. Germline assignment: CDR1 MNHEY and CDR2 SMNVEV (reference sequence). The CDR3 spells CASSSVGLTGYGYTF. The CDR3 DNA reads as TGTGCCAGTAGTTCGGTTGGACTTACCGGCTATGGCTACACCTTC.

Many counts were recorded for this clone. The chain has TRBV18 and TRBJ2-1; the match to TRBD1 covers 11 bases. The CDR3 contains 16 residues. Germline V gene sequence: CDR1 KGHSH, CDR2 LQKENI. Trimming cost V 6 bases and J 3 bases; bases outside gene matches: 7. CDR3 sequence (DNA): TGTGCCAGCTCGGCAGCCGGGACAGGGGGCTACAATGAGCAGTTCTTC. This translates into CASSAAGTGGYNEQFF.

The V and J genes are TRBV9 and TRBJ1-3; no clear D. CDR1 is SGDLS and CDR2 is YYNGEE in the germline V gene. The CDR3 spans 16 residues. Trimming cost V 3 bases and J 0 bases, with 13 bases left between them. The CDR3 sequence is CASSARTHSSGNTIYF. CDR3 nucleotide sequence: TGTGCCAGCAGCGCCCGGACTCATAGCTCTGGAAACACCATATATTTT.

Many counts were recorded for this clone. The chain couples TRBV19 to TRBJ2-6; tentatively, D is TRBD1 (5 bases). The CDR3 runs 15 residues. Germline V gene data show CDR1 as LNHDA and CDR2 as SQIVND (reference sequence). V was pared by 5 bases and J by 0 bases, with 8 bases between. CDR3 nucleotide sequence: TGTGCCAGTAGTGGACACAGCTCTGGGGCCAACGTCCTGACTTTC. Translation gives CASSGHSSGANVLTF.

This clone was found many times. The chain couples TRBV5-4 to TRBJ1-1, with unresolved D. This CDR3 has 14 amino acids. V was pared by 0 bases and J by 1 base, with 7 bases between. Germline assignment: CDR1 SGHNT and CDR2 YYREEE (reference sequence). In DNA form, the CDR3 reads TGTGCCAGCAGCTTGGAACAGCCGAACACTGAAGCTTTCTTT. As protein: CASSLEQPNTEAFF.

The table lists this clone with many counts. The chain carries TRBV20-1 and TRBJ2-5; TRBD2 matches 8 bases. CDR3 length: 13 residues. Looked up from germline, CDR1 is DFQATT and CDR2 is SNEGSKA (reference sequence). V gave up 4 bases and J gave up 6 bases; unmatched junction bases: 7. The CDR3 spells CSAKGPGGQTQYF. CDR3 bases: TGCAGTGCTAAGGGCCCGGGAGGGCAGACCCAGTACTTC.

Details on this clone: One end of the junction is discordant with germline, which a read error may explain. The rearrangement joins TRBV7-2 to TRBJ1-4, with D perhaps matching TRBD1 (6 bases). Germline loops: CDR1 SGHTA, CDR2 FQGNSA. The CDR3 covers 14 residues. The CDR3 DNA follows: TGTGCCAGCAGCTGGACAGAAACTAATGAGAAACTGTTTTTT. This codes for CASSWTETNEKLFF.

At least ten counts were recorded for this clone. The V and J genes are TRBV19 and TRBJ2-4; D is perhaps TRBD1 or TRBD2 (5 bases each). Germline CDR1 is LNHDA and CDR2 is SQIVND (reference sequence). The CDR3 runs 19 residues. With 0 bases removed from V and 0 bases from J, the gap between germline ends came to 18 bases. The CDR3 DNA is TGTGCCAGTAGTATAGAGGGGGACGGAGCTTCACTAGCCAAAAACATTCAGTACTTC. Protein: CASSIEGDGASLAKNIQYF. Drawing the rest from reference TRBV19 and TRBJ2-4, the complete variable domain is DGGITQSPKYLFRKEGQNVTLSCEQNLNHDAMYWYRQDPGQGLRLIYYSQIVNDFQKGDIAEGYSVSREKKESFPLTVTSAQKNPTAFYLCASSIEGDGASLAKNIQYFGAGTRLSVL.

This clone was observed many times. Here the CDR3 reads CASSYTGDPAGGNQPQHF. CDR3 nucleotide sequence: TGTGCCAGCAGTTACACCGGGGACCCAGCAGGGGGGAATCAGCCCCAGCATTTT. V is TRBV6-5 and J is TRBJ1-5, with 7 bases matching TRBD1. CDR1 is MNHEY and CDR2 is SVGAGI in the germline V gene. V shed 2 bases and J 4 bases; nucleotides not matched to a gene: 14. The CDR3 totals 18 residues.

This clone has at least ten counts. V gene TRBV19 combines with J gene TRBJ2-1; D is perhaps TRBD2 (6 bases). Germline V CDR1 and CDR2: LNHDA, SQIVND (reference sequence). The CDR3 sequence is 17 residues long. The V and J ends lost 4 bases and 0 bases respectively, with 16 bases between them. CDR3 protein: CASSTHPSESSYNEQFF. The CDR3 region has the DNA TGTGCCAGTAGTACGCACCCTAGCGAGAGCTCCTACAATGAGCAGTTCTTC.

The rearrangement joins TRBV7-2 to TRBJ2-3, with 12 bases lining up with TRBD2. V lost 5 bases to trimming and J lost 4 bases; unmatched junction nucleotides: 10. The CDR3 is 17 residues long. CDR1 SGHTA and CDR2 FQGNSA come from the germline V gene. As DNA, the CDR3 is TGTGCCAGCAGCCCAAGACTAGCGGGAGTACTCGCAGATACGCAGTATTTT. It codes for CASSPRLAGVLADTQYF.